Shown below are 18 T cell receptor beta chains from a single sample sequenced in a study of blood T cell repertoires in COVID-19. Generated by immunoSEQ multiplex PCR, the TCRdb table keeps only in-frame clones and is missing some. The table includes 150,000 or so clones, 75% to 95% detected once. The sample comprised peripheral blood. The receptors derive from a man aged 50 to 60 with acute or convalescent COVID-19.

The chain uses TRBV7-3 and TRBJ2-1; no firm D call. Deletions cut 3 bases from V and 6 bases from J, with 9 bases between. CDR1 and CDR2 (germline): SGHTA, FQGTGA. CDR3 length: 13 amino acids. Here the CDR3 reads CASSFPQSNEQFF. The CDR3 DNA reads as TGTGCCAGCAGCTTTCCGCAGTCCAATGAGCAGTTCTTC.

The CDR3 is CASSSESEQYF. CDR3 nucleotide sequence: TGTGCCAGCAGTTCCGAGTCCGAGCAGTACTTC. The chain couples TRBV28 to TRBJ2-7; the D is unclear. Trimming took off 4 bases at V and 6 bases at J, with 7 bases between the two ends. This CDR3 has 11 residues. Germline assignment: CDR1 MDHEN and CDR2 SYDVKM.

This chain uses TRBV10-1 with TRBJ1-1; D gene unclear. The CDR3 loop spans 13 amino acids. The V end was cut by 2 bases, the J end by 1 base, with 5 bases between. The germline V gene has CDR1 WNHNN and CDR2 SYGVQD (reference sequence). The CDR3: CASSEQENTEAFF. DNA for the CDR3: TGCGCCAGCAGTGAGCAGGAGAACACTGAAGCTTTCTTT.

This chain joins TRBV6-5 and TRBJ1-1, with a possible D match to TRBD1 (6 bases). The CDR3 sequence is 14 residues long. V lost 5 bases and J lost 4, with 14 bases in between. Germline V gene lookup returns CDR1 MNHEY and CDR2 SVGAGI. DNA for the CDR3: TGTGCCAGCAGTCAAACTTTGACAGGCACTGAAGCTTTCTTT. Its protein product is CASSQTLTGTEAFF.

This clone was counted a single time. The rearrangement joins TRBV18 to TRBJ2-5, with D uncertain. Between the trimmed V and J ends, which lost 4 bases and 2 bases, there was a span of 8 bases. The germline V gene encodes CDR1 KGHSH and CDR2 LQKENI. CDR3 length: 13 amino acids. The CDR3 protein is CASSREVQETQYF. The CDR3, as DNA: TGTGCCAGCTCACGCGAGGTTCAAGAGACCCAGTACTTC. Filled out from reference TRBV18 and TRBJ2-5, the complete variable domain reads NAGVMQNPRHLVRRRGQEARLRCSPMKGHSHVYWYRQLPEEGLKFMVYLQKENIIDESGMPKERFSAEFPKEGPSILRIQQVVRGDSAAYFCASSREVQETQYFGPGTRLLVL.

The chain links TRBV19 to TRBJ1-5; no clear D gene. The CDR3 totals 13 residues. The V gene's germline CDR1 is LNHDA and CDR2 SQIVND (reference sequence). V was trimmed by 5 bases and J by 4 bases, leaving 9 bases between them. DNA for the CDR3: TGTGCCAGTAGTCCGGGTTTAAATCAGCCCCAGCATTTT. Translation: CASSPGLNQPQHF.

The chain combines TRBV3-1 (or the pseudogene TRBV3-2) with TRBJ2-1, with D uncertain. V lost 2 bases and J lost 6, with 14 bases in between. CDR1 is LGHDT, CDR2 YNNKEL, per germline (reference sequence). CDR3 length equals 15 residues. CDR3 in DNA: TGTGCCAGCAGCCAACAAGCCTTACCTCTCAATGAGCAGTTCTTC. It codes for CASSQQALPLNEQFF.

The chain carries TRBV7-9 and TRBJ1-5; D gene unclear. CDR1 is SEHNR and CDR2 is FQNEAQ in the germline V gene (reference sequence). Trimming cost V 1 base and J 3 bases, with 10 bases left between them. The CDR3 is made up of 15 amino acids. In nucleotides, the CDR3 is TGTGCCAGCAGCTTAGTCGGGGTTAACAATCAGCCCCAGCATTTT. Its translation: CASSLVGVNNQPQHF. Full variable domain (outside the CDR3, taken from reference TRBV7-9 and TRBJ1-5): DTGVSQNPRHKITKRGQNVTFRCDPISEHNRLYWYRQTLGQGPEFLTYFQNEAQLEKSRLLSDRFSAERPKGSFSTLEIQRTEQGDSAMYLCASSLVGVNNQPQHFGDGTRLSIL.

This clone occurred a few times. The V and J genes are TRBV28 and TRBJ2-7; D is possibly TRBD1 (5 bases). The CDR3 is made up of 13 amino acids. Trimming took 4 bases from V and 6 from J, leaving 13 bases between them. CDR1 is MDHEN, CDR2 SYDVKM, per germline. CDR3 amino acids: CASSYQPRAEQYF. The CDR3 coding sequence is TGTGCCAGCAGTTACCAACCCAGGGCCGAGCAGTACTTC.

The chain employs TRBV6-5 and TRBJ2-5, with D possibly being TRBD2 (5 bases). The CDR3 length is 14 residues. The germline V and J ends were trimmed by 6 bases and 5 bases, with 16 bases remaining between them. From germline, CDR1 is MNHEY and CDR2 SVGAGI. Here the CDR3 DNA reads TGTGCCAGCAGCTTTTCACTAGTCGGGGAGACCCAGTACTTC. Translating gives CASSFSLVGETQYF.

This clone appeared a single time. This rearrangement joins TRBV9 to TRBJ1-2; D might be TRBD1 (5 bases). The length of the CDR3 is 13 residues. In germline, CDR1 is SGDLS, CDR2 YYNGEE. V was cut by 0 bases and J by 6 bases, with 9 bases left in between. DNA of the CDR3: TGTGCCAGCAGCGTAGGGGTAGGGGATGGCTACACCTTC. Its translation: CASSVGVGDGYTF.

The V gene is TRBV6-5, the J gene TRBJ2-5, with D tentatively TRBD1 (7 bases). Germline assignment: CDR1 MNHEY and CDR2 SVGAGI. V dropped 2 bases and J dropped 0 bases, with 10 bases sitting between them. The CDR3 totals 15 residues. The CDR3 nucleotides read TGTGCCAGCAGTTACGGGGGGACAGACCAAGAGACCCAGTACTTC. This sequence encodes CASSYGGTDQETQYF.

A single count supports this clone. The chain couples TRBV7-9 to TRBJ2-2; 8 positions match TRBD2. Germline V gene sequence: CDR1 SEHNR, CDR2 FQNEAQ (reference sequence). Losses at the gene ends were 5 bases for V and 5 bases for J; bases not matched to a gene: 7. This CDR3 has 15 amino acids. The CDR3: CASSRAGDGTGELFF. In nucleotides, the CDR3 is TGTGCCAGCAGCCGAGCGGGAGATGGGACCGGGGAGCTGTTTTTT. Supplemented by reference TRBV7-9 and TRBJ2-2, the full variable domain reads DTGVSQNPRHKITKRGQNVTFRCDPISEHNRLYWYRQTLGQGPEFLTYFQNEAQLEKSRLLSDRFSAERPKGSFSTLEIQRTEQGDSAMYLCASSRAGDGTGELFFGEGSRLTVL.

J is TRBJ1-5 and V is TRBV10-3; D not resolved. There are 15 residues in the CDR3. Germline values: CDR1 ENHRY, CDR2 SYGVKD. With 4 bases removed from V and 4 bases from J, the gap between germline ends came to 14 bases. The DNA of the CDR3 is TGTGCCATCAGTGTCGCCGACGGGGAAAATCAGCCCCAGCATTTT. Translation: CAISVADGENQPQHF.

This chain links TRBV18 with TRBJ1-6, with 9 bases that match TRBD1. J lost 5 bases, V lost 6 bases, and 8 bases had no gene match. Germline V lookup: CDR1 KGHSH, CDR2 LQKENI. The CDR3 length is 16 residues. The CDR3 DNA sequence: TGTGCCAGCTCCCCCGGGACAGGGTCGAATAATTCACCCCTCCACTTT. This encodes CASSPGTGSNNSPLHF.

This clone was seen a single time. The genes are TRBV19 and TRBJ1-5; TRBD1 aligns across 7 bases. This CDR3 comprises 15 residues. Looked up from germline, CDR1 is LNHDA and CDR2 is SQIVND (reference sequence). Trimming at V came to 6 bases and at J to 2 bases, leaving 7 bases not matched to a gene. The CDR3 spells CASSPRGEGNQPQHF. CDR3 in DNA: TGTGCCAGTAGCCCCAGGGGGGAAGGCAATCAGCCCCAGCATTTT.

The chain uses TRBV6-5 and TRBJ2-2; weak D call: TRBD2 (6 bases). The CDR3 length is 14 residues. The V and J ends lost 9 bases and 6 bases respectively, with 17 bases between them. Germline CDR1 is MNHEY and CDR2 is SVGAGI. CDR3 region: CASYGGYVAGELFF. The DNA of the CDR3 is TGTGCCAGTTATGGGGGGTATGTCGCCGGGGAGCTGTTTTTT.

V usage is TRBV10-2 and J usage is TRBJ2-5, with a possible D match to TRBD1 (5 bases). Germline CDR1 and CDR2: WSHSY and SAAADI. This CDR3 comprises 15 residues. V lost 5 bases, J lost 6 bases, and 19 bases lay in between. CDR3 in amino acids: CASSPLDQGIQTQYF. The DNA of the CDR3 is TGCGCCAGCAGTCCCCTAGACCAGGGTATCCAGACCCAGTACTTC.